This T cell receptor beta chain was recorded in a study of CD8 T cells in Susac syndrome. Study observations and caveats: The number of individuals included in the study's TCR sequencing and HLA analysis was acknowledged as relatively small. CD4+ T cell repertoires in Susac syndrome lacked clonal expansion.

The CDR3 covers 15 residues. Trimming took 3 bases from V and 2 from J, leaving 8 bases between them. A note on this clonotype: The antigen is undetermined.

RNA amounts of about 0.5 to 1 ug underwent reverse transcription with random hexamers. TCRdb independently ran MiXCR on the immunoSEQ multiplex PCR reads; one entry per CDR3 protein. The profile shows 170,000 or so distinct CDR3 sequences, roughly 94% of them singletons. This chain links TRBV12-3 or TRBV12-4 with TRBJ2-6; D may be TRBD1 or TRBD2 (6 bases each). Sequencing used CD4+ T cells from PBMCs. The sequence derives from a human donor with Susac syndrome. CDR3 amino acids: CASSFGGTGANVLTF. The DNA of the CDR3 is TGTGCCAGCAGTTTCGGGGGCACTGGGGCCAACGTCCTGACTTTC.